This T cell receptor gamma chain was recovered during a study of gamma-delta chains in newborns, infants, children. Turning to the study itself: Polyclonal expansion of innate γδ T cells after birth follows microbial exposure.

TCRdb reprocessed the reads using CATT. The sample lists 4,000 or so gamma-chain clones, about 55% occurring once. This clone was observed a handful of times. Other DNA sequences within the sample encode an identical CDR3. The CDR3 spans 14 residues. The germline V gene has CDR1 EGSNGY and CDR2 YDSYNSKV. The junction had 3 bases not matched to a gene; V was cut back by 0 bases and J by 5 bases. The TCR comes from a child who was a newborn, infant or young child, either healthy, febrile or measles-vaccinated (not recorded which). The V call is TRGV2, the J call TRGJP2. Because TCRdb records no J gene, it was assigned here through a match of the DNA to germline. Specimen: blood. CDR3 sequence (DNA): TGTGCCACCTGGGACGGGCGGAGTGATTGGATCAAGACGTTT. This translates into CATWDGRSDWIKTF.